This T cell receptor (beta chain) was retrieved from a study of blood T cells in healthy people across ages (dated by TCRdb to between 2014 and 2017). Looking at the study overall: In model experiments, template switching captured about one uniquely barcoded TCR beta cDNA molecule for every two T cells. Age-related changes in TCR beta repertoire diversity were measured in the study by deep sequencing normalized with unique cDNA molecular identifiers. Four age groups were formed from the donors: young (average roughly 15 years), middle-aged (approximately 41), aged (more than 55) and long-lived (roughly 81). To avoid experimental bias, donors of different ages were distributed randomly across sequencing lanes. The study analyzed two additional independent replicas of 1 million unique cDNA reads from the same blood draw for two donors, one aged 18 to 30 and one aged 80 or older. What the authors observed across the whole study: The percentage of naive T cells measured by flow cytometry correlated strongly with observed TCR beta diversity. Compared with the aged group, the long-lived group had more naive CD4+ T cells, fewer expanded clones and increased TCR diversity, a pattern suggesting age selection. As age increased, observed TCR beta diversity per million T cells dropped in a roughly linear way, and a significant reduction was already evident by age 40. Because profiling used bulk unsorted PBMCs, naive and antigen-experienced compartments could not be compared conclusively. Estimates of total diversity based on one million sequenced T cells were regarded as lower bounds and as underestimates. Donor CMV infection status was unknown, potentially confounding age-related changes in expanded clonotypes.

The CDR3 numbers 16 residues from cysteine through phenylalanine. The CDR3 DNA has 48 bases and is translated from base 1. Trimming costs V 3 bases and J 5 bases, and their ends lie 19 bases apart. The donors were 40 or so Caucasian individuals from Russia, aged roughly 6 to 100 years, who were systemically healthy. Each donor gave roughly 9 milliliters of peripheral blood, drawn into EDTA-treated Vacutainer tubes. PBMCs were isolated by Ficoll-Paque density-gradient centrifugation, with at least 6 million obtained per sample. Trizol reagent was used to extract total RNA from PBMCs, with at least 5 micrograms per sample. For every donor, an aliquot of PBMCs went through flow cytometry to measure the percentages of naive CD45RAhigh/CD27high T cells. As concerns this clonotype: There is no known antigen for this receptor. Base qualities are not at hand, and no much larger clone is one base apart.

To prepare the library, 5' RACE was applied. TCRdb shows the sequencer as Illumina HiSeq 2500. A second PCR of about 6 to 12 cycles was performed with a sample-barcoded 5' primer and a J-beta primer mix. A unique molecular identifier was introduced onto each TCR beta cDNA molecule by a template-switch 5' adaptor carrying 12 random nucleotides. Each sample yielded at least 2.5 million CDR3-containing paired-end reads. All of the RNA was converted into first-strand cDNA using the Mint cDNA synthesis kit, with a TRBC-specific oligonucleotide serving as the primer. Following uracil-DNA glycosylase treatment, a first 18-cycle PCR with universal primers M1SS and BC2_uni_R was performed on all cDNA. For the original study's pipeline: For normalization, 1 million high-quality reads were randomly selected from each sample, with every read carrying a distinct molecular identifier. Instead of being binned into consensus sequences, reads that shared molecular identifiers were thrown out. MiTCR, set to a Q25 quality threshold and the strictest error-elimination algorithm, was used for CDR3 identification, clonotype clustering and error correction. A nonparametric unseen species model with Euler transformation was used to estimate lower-bound total TCR beta diversity. TCRdb's own reprocessing of the public reads used fastp at Q25 and MiXCR and kept productive beta chains. Identical CDR3 protein sequences are pooled into one entry, listed with their most common genes and DNA. V and J calls and clone size were set by TCRdb, not the authors. In this sample the table shows 780,000 or so distinct CDR3 sequences, about 48% of which occur a single time. About 38% of the sample comes from the top ten.

This TCR derives from an elderly man in good health. Sequencing used blood. The V and J genes are TRBV12-3 or TRBV12-4 and TRBJ1-2, with a tentative D gene TRBD1 over 5 matching bases. The DNA sequence is as follows: TGTGCCAGCAGTTTCCCCCCGGCCAGGGTCGGTTATGGCTACACCTTC. It encodes CASSFPPARVGYGYTF.